These 24 T cell receptor beta chains share one sample of origin, sequenced in a study of T cell responses to AZD1222 COVID-19 vaccine. The repertoire was sequenced with immunoSEQ multiplex PCR; TCRdb's copy has only in-frame clones and lacks some. The sample yields 190,000 or so clones, about 93% seen once. Material: peripheral blood, obtained 28 days after the second AZD1222 dose. These receptors all stem from an adult who received the AZD1222 COVID-19 vaccine.

The gene calls are TRBV5-4 and TRBJ1-2; a possible D gene is TRBD1 (6 bases). The V gene lost 5 bases and the J gene lost 5 bases, with 19 bases spanning the gap. The CDR3 has 15 residues. Germline CDR1 and CDR2: SGHNT and YYREEE (reference sequence). Here the CDR3 reads CASSFGRDIGYGYTF. CDR3 sequence (DNA): TGTGCCAGCAGTTTTGGGAGGGACATAGGGTATGGCTACACCTTC.

This chain connects TRBV19 to TRBJ2-7; 8 bases match TRBD2. V gave up 7 bases and J gave up 2 bases; unmatched junction bases: 13. CDR1 and CDR2 from the germline V gene are LNHDA and SQIVND (reference sequence). This CDR3 is 16 amino acids long. The CDR3 region is CASIHRGGGPTYEQYF. Here the CDR3 DNA reads TGTGCCAGTATCCATAGGGGCGGGGGGCCCACCTACGAGCAGTACTTC.

This chain uses TRBV29-1 with TRBJ1-2, with D uncertain. CDR3 length equals 13 residues. Germline V gene data show CDR1 as SQVTM and CDR2 as ANQGSEA. The V end was cut by 0 bases, the J end by 7 bases, with 12 bases between. In DNA form, the CDR3 reads TGCAGCGTTGAAGATCTTCGGAAGGGTGGCTACACCTTC. Residues: CSVEDLRKGGYTF.

The CDR3 loop is CASSQGGVGGGGETQYF. In nucleotides, the CDR3 is TGTGCCAGCAGCCAAGGAGGAGTCGGGGGGGGCGGCGAGACCCAGTACTTC. The J gene is TRBJ2-5, the V gene TRBV3-1 (or the pseudogene TRBV3-2), with 8 bases aligning to TRBD2. The trim removed 1 base at V and 5 bases at J, leaving 12 bases unmatched. The CDR3 loop spans 17 amino acids. Germline values: CDR1 LGHDT, CDR2 YNNKEL (reference sequence).

The chain carries TRBV10-3 and TRBJ2-5, with 7 positions matching TRBD1. The germline gives CDR1 ENHRY, CDR2 SYGVKD. CDR3 length: 14 amino acids. V trimming: 6 bases; J trimming: 0 bases; junction bases outside the gene matches: 4. CDR3 sequence reads: CAIRTTGDQETQYF. The CDR3 nucleotides are TGTGCCATCAGGACAACAGGGGACCAAGAGACCCAGTACTTC.

The DNA of the CDR3 is TGCGCCAGCAGCCAGGATTTACAACATAGCAATCAGCCCCAGCATTTT. Translation: CASSQDLQHSNQPQHF. The chain employs TRBV4-3 and TRBJ1-5; unclear D gene. CDR1 LGHNA and CDR2 YSLEER come from the germline V gene. This CDR3 comprises 16 residues. The V gene lost 3 bases and the J gene lost 0 bases, with 12 bases spanning the gap.

The V call is TRBV11-2, the J call TRBJ1-2, with unresolved D. The germline gives CDR1 SGHAT, CDR2 FQNNGV. The CDR3 covers 13 residues. The ends were cut back, 5 bases at V and 2 bases at J, with 9 bases in the middle. The CDR3 region is CASSTQANYGYTF. CDR3 DNA sequence: TGTGCCAGCAGCACCCAGGCCAACTATGGCTACACCTTC. Complete variable domain (other parts from reference TRBV11-2 and TRBJ1-2): EAGVAQSPRYKIIEKRQSVAFWCNPISGHATLYWYQQILGQGPKLLIQFQNNGVVDDSQLPKDRFSAERLKGVDSTLKIQPAKLEDSAVYLCASSTQANYGYTFGSGTRLTVV.

The rearrangement uses TRBV20-1 and TRBJ2-6, with 9 bases that match TRBD2. Per germline, CDR1 DFQATT and CDR2 SNEGSKA (reference sequence). The CDR3 consists of 15 residues. The J segment lost 2 bases and the V segment lost 3 bases, leaving 2 bases of the junction unmatched. DNA of the CDR3: TGCAGTGCTAGTGCGGGGGGGCCTGGGGCCAACGTCCTGACTTTC. It specifies CSASAGGPGANVLTF.

CDR3 nucleotide sequence: TGTGCCTCCAGGGGCGGGAACTATGGCTACACCTTC. Translation gives CASRGGNYGYTF. The chain combines TRBV12-3 or TRBV12-4 with TRBJ1-2; a possible D gene is TRBD1 (6 bases). Trimming removed 11 bases at V and 2 bases at J, with 12 bases between. The CDR3 runs 12 residues.

The chain joins TRBV10-3 to TRBJ2-3, with 7 bases lining up with TRBD1. This CDR3 is 14 amino acids long. Looked up from germline, CDR1 is ENHRY and CDR2 is SYGVKD. Trimming at V came to 8 bases and at J to 2 bases, leaving 7 bases not matched to a gene. In nucleotides, the CDR3 is TGTGCCATCGGCGGACAGGCCCTCACAGATACGCAGTATTTT. Its translation is CAIGGQALTDTQYF.

This clone turned up a few times. V usage is TRBV3-1 (or the pseudogene TRBV3-2) and J usage is TRBJ1-5; 7 bases fit TRBD1. Per germline, CDR1 LGHDT and CDR2 YNNKEL (reference sequence). After removal of 4 bases from V and 4 bases from J, the junction contained 7 bases not matched to a gene. This CDR3 has 15 amino acids. The CDR3 reads CASSRGTAGNQPQHF. CDR3 DNA sequence: TGTGCCAGCAGCCGAGGGACAGCAGGAAATCAGCCCCAGCATTTT.

The CDR3 DNA is TGTGCCAGCAGCCTACGTCAGGGACTAGCGGGGAACGAGCAGTACTTC. Translating gives CASSLRQGLAGNEQYF. The chain recombines TRBV5-5 with TRBJ2-7; 13 bases line up with TRBD2. The germline CDR1 and CDR2 sequences are SGHKS and YYEKEE (reference sequence). With 4 bases clipped from V and 5 bases from J, the junction kept 9 bases outside the gene matches. This CDR3 region has 16 residues.

The V and J genes are TRBV2 and TRBJ1-6, with 9 bases aligning to TRBD1. From germline, CDR1 is SNHLY and CDR2 FYNNEI. J was trimmed by 12 bases and V by 9 bases; bases with no gene match: 6. The CDR3 has 12 residues. The CDR3: CARGTGREPLHF. CDR3 sequence (DNA): TGTGCCAGGGGGACAGGGAGAGAACCCCTCCACTTT.

The chain's CDR3 is CAISGTGNEKLFF. Written as DNA, the CDR3 is TGTGCCATCAGTGGGACAGGGAATGAAAAACTGTTTTTT. V usage is TRBV10-3 and J usage is TRBJ1-4; 8 nucleotides line up with TRBD1. The CDR3 has 13 residues. J gave up 5 bases and V 4 bases, and 0 bases lay outside the gene matches. Looked up from germline, CDR1 is ENHRY and CDR2 is SYGVKD.

In its sample, this clone was seen a few times. This chain connects TRBV4-1 to TRBJ1-4; no reliable D call. The germline V gene has CDR1 MGHRA and CDR2 YSYEKL. V was cut by 4 bases and J by 8 bases, with 5 bases left in between. The CDR3 has 11 amino acids. CDR3 protein: CASSRSEKLFF. The DNA of the CDR3 is TGCGCCAGCAGCCGCTCCGAAAAACTGTTTTTT.

This clone has just one count. This chain connects TRBV5-1 to TRBJ2-1; 9 positions match TRBD1. The CDR3 has 16 amino acids. Germline CDR1 is SGHRS and CDR2 is YFSETQ. The V segment lost 0 bases and the J segment 4 bases; nucleotides outside the gene matches: 5. The CDR3 DNA follows: TGCGCCAGCAGCTTGGTGGACAGGGGTTTGTACAATGAGCAGTTCTTC. It specifies CASSLVDRGLYNEQFF.

Note on this clone: In the same sample, other DNA sequences code for this CDR3. The chain uses TRBV5-1 and TRBJ1-5; TRBD1 is a possible D gene (5 bases). Per germline, CDR1 SGHRS and CDR2 YFSETQ. The ends were cut back, 0 bases at V and 3 bases at J, with 10 bases in the middle. The CDR3 extends over 15 amino acids. CDR3 amino acids: CASSLGQGDNQPQHF. Written as DNA, the CDR3 is TGCGCCAGCAGCTTGGGGCAGGGTGACAATCAGCCCCAGCATTTT.

The count of this clone is one. The V gene is TRBV29-1, the J gene TRBJ1-2; possibly TRBD1 for D (5 bases). The ends were cut back, 7 bases at V and 7 bases at J, with 16 bases in the middle. Germline CDR1 SQVTM, CDR2 ANQGSEA. CDR3 length: 12 amino acids. The CDR3 spells CSATIQGTGYTF. The CDR3 coding sequence is TGCAGCGCAACTATTCAGGGAACTGGCTACACCTTC.

CDR3 residues: CASSPGTPRGNEQFF. The CDR3 DNA is TGCGCCAGCTCCCCTGGGACCCCCCGGGGCAATGAGCAGTTCTTC. The V gene is TRBV5-1, the J gene TRBJ2-1; D may correspond to TRBD1 or TRBD2 (5 bases each). V dropped 7 bases and J dropped 6 bases, with 20 bases sitting between them. There are 15 residues in the CDR3. The germline gives CDR1 SGHRS, CDR2 YFSETQ. Full variable domain (rest looked up from reference TRBV5-1 and TRBJ2-1): KAGVTQTPRYLIKTRGQQVTLSCSPISGHRSVSWYQQTPGQGLQFLFEYFSETQRNKGNFPGRFSGRQFSNSRSEMNVSTLELGDSALYLCASSPGTPRGNEQFFGPGTRLTVL.

This chain links TRBV29-1 with TRBJ2-7; D call uncertain. With 5 bases removed from V and 0 bases from J, the gap between germline ends came to 8 bases. Germline lookup yields CDR1 SQVTM and CDR2 ANQGSEA. This CDR3 is 12 amino acids long. The DNA of the CDR3 is TGCAGCGTTAGGGTGAGCTCCTACGAGCAGTACTTC. This encodes CSVRVSSYEQYF.

The rearrangement joins TRBV5-1 to TRBJ1-6; 7 nucleotides match TRBD1. The CDR3 is 14 residues long. J gave up 10 bases and V 4 bases, and 8 bases lay outside the gene matches. Per the germline V gene, CDR1 is SGHRS and CDR2 is YFSETQ. The CDR3 sequence is CASSVGQAGSPLHF. The CDR3 DNA is TGCGCCAGCAGCGTAGGACAGGCAGGATCACCCCTCCACTTT.

This clone was observed a handful of times. The V and J genes are TRBV27 and TRBJ1-4, with 11 positions matching TRBD1. This CDR3 contains 19 residues. V lost 4 bases to trimming and J lost 5 bases; unmatched junction nucleotides: 15. Germline values: CDR1 MNHEY, CDR2 SMNVEV (reference sequence). CDR3 protein: CASSYSYRDRGYGNEKLFF. CDR3 sequence (DNA): TGTGCCAGCAGTTACTCCTACCGGGACAGGGGGTATGGGAATGAAAAACTGTTTTTT.

This rearrangement joins TRBV12-3 or TRBV12-4 to TRBJ1-4; D is undetermined. The V and J ends lost 3 bases and 5 bases respectively, with 4 bases between them. The CDR3 is 12 residues long. The CDR3, as DNA: TGTGCCAGCAGTTTCCTCAATGAAAAACTGTTTTTT. As protein: CASSFLNEKLFF.

V is TRBV18 and J is TRBJ2-2; D perhaps matches TRBD1 (5 bases). V was pared by 2 bases and J by 3 bases, with 10 bases between. CDR3 length: 15 residues. Germline CDR1 is KGHSH and CDR2 is LQKENI. CDR3 bases: TGTGCCAGCTCACCATTTACAGGATACACCGGGGAGCTGTTTTTT. This gives the protein CASSPFTGYTGELFF. Together with reference TRBV18 and TRBJ2-2, the CDR3 gives the full variable domain: NAGVMQNPRHLVRRRGQEARLRCSPMKGHSHVYWYRQLPEEGLKFMVYLQKENIIDESGMPKERFSAEFPKEGPSILRIQQVVRGDSAAYFCASSPFTGYTGELFFGEGSRLTVL.